One sample yielded the 6 T cell receptor beta chains listed below, sequenced in a study of chemoradiotherapy in HPV16-positive cancers. The repertoire was sequenced with immunoSEQ multiplex PCR; TCRdb's copy has only in-frame clones and lacks some. The repertoire has 19,000 or so clones, approximately 91% of them found once; the top ten carry around 14%. The sample was blood, taken from a patient who underwent chemoradiotherapy. All receptors derive from a human donor with HPV-associated anogenital cancer.

This clone was counted a single time. V gene TRBV10-3 combines with J gene TRBJ1-4; 7 bases line up with TRBD1. V shed 11 bases and J 8 bases; nucleotides not matched to a gene: 8. Germline V lookup: CDR1 ENHRY, CDR2 SYGVKD. The CDR3 length is 12 residues. This CDR3 is CASTPGGEKLFF. CDR3 nucleotide sequence: TGTGCCTCTACGCCAGGGGGGGAAAAACTGTTTTTT.

The chain uses TRBV6-5 and TRBJ2-7, with 8 bases aligning to TRBD1. Germline loops: CDR1 MNHEY, CDR2 SVGAGI. V lost 9 bases, J lost 0 bases, and 7 bases stayed unmatched. The CDR3 has 14 residues. For the CDR3, the DNA is TGTGCCAGAAGGGGGACAGGAGCCTCCTACGAGCAGTACGTC. This gives the protein CARRGTGASYEQYV.

J is TRBJ1-2 and V is TRBV2; D is undetermined. Germline CDR1 SNHLY, CDR2 FYNNEI. This CDR3 is built from 14 residues. Deletions cut 0 bases from V and 3 bases from J, with 8 bases between. CDR3 nucleotide sequence: TGTGCCAGCAGTGAAGCGGTATACTACTATGGCTACACCTTC. Translating gives CASSEAVYYYGYTF.

This rearrangement joins TRBV10-3 to TRBJ2-5, with 16 positions matching TRBD2. The CDR3 has 17 amino acids. Germline V CDR1 and CDR2: ENHRY, SYGVKD. The junction had 9 bases not matched to a gene; V was cut back by 7 bases and J by 4 bases. DNA for the CDR3: TGTGCCATCAACCCGGGGACTAGCGGGGGGGCTTTAGAGACCCAGTACTTC. It translates to CAINPGTSGGALETQYF.

The V and J genes are TRBV7-2 and TRBJ2-3; 8 nucleotides match TRBD2. The CDR3 consists of 15 residues. V shed 3 bases, J shed 3 bases, and the junction held 5 bases outside the gene matches. Germline CDR1 SGHTA, CDR2 FQGNSA. This CDR3 is CASSLYGLATDTQYF. The CDR3 DNA sequence: TGTGCCAGCAGCTTGTACGGACTAGCTACAGATACGCAGTATTTT. Combining the CDR3 with reference TRBV7-2 and TRBJ2-3 gives the whole variable domain GAGVSQSPSNKVTEKGKDVELRCDPISGHTALYWYRQSLGQGLEFLIYFQGNSAPDKSGLPSDRFSAERTGGSVSTLTIQRTQQEDSAVYLCASSLYGLATDTQYFGPGTRLTVL.

This CDR3 reads CASSLGNSPLHF. The CDR3 DNA sequence: TGTGCCAGCAGCTTGGGGAATTCACCCCTCCACTTT. The chain combines TRBV5-6 with TRBJ1-6; unclear D gene. V was pared by 0 bases and J by 7 bases, with 2 bases between. The germline gives CDR1 SGHDT, CDR2 YYEEEE. The CDR3 runs to 12 residues.